The following is a T cell receptor beta chain sequence with its context. Its antigen is not identified. These data originate in a study of regulatory T cells in long-lasting Graves disease. Study as a whole: Positivity for TSH receptor antibodies plus over 5 years of antithyroid drugs meant persistent Graves' disease.

General study results and limits: Less diverse TCR repertoires were seen in persistent Graves' patients than in newly diagnosed ones. New patients shared fewer public clonotypes (around 980) than persistent patients did (approximately 3,000).

HTBI primers from iRepertoire and Arm-PCR of CDR3 regions yielded the TCR beta libraries. In the authors' methods: Among the samples, around 58 TRBV and 14 TRBJ segments were identified. MiXCR was run by TCRdb on the multiplex PCR reads, yielding one entry per CDR3 protein. TCRdb's processing, not the study's, gives the V and J calls here. The data show approximately 380,000 distinct CDR3 sequences, with 20% to 25% seen just once and around 21% held by the top ten. Time point described: persistent/refractory GD, antithyroid drugs over 5 years with positive TRAb. RNA extracted from PBMCs served as the sequencing template. J lost 3 bases, V lost 3 bases, and 7 bases had no gene match. This CDR3 region has 18 residues. Per the germline V gene, CDR1 is MNHGY and CDR2 is SVAAGI.

This TCR derives from a female donor with Graves disease. This rearrangement joins TRBV6-9 to TRBJ2-5; TRBD2 matches at 16 bases. Sequenced material: peripheral blood mononuclear cells (PBMCs), taken when the disease was refractory, from a patient treated with antithyroid drugs. This CDR3 is CASSYRGLAGGSKETQYF. As DNA, the CDR3 is TGTGCCAGCAGTTACCGGGGACTAGCGGGAGGGAGTAAAGAGACCCAGTACTTC.